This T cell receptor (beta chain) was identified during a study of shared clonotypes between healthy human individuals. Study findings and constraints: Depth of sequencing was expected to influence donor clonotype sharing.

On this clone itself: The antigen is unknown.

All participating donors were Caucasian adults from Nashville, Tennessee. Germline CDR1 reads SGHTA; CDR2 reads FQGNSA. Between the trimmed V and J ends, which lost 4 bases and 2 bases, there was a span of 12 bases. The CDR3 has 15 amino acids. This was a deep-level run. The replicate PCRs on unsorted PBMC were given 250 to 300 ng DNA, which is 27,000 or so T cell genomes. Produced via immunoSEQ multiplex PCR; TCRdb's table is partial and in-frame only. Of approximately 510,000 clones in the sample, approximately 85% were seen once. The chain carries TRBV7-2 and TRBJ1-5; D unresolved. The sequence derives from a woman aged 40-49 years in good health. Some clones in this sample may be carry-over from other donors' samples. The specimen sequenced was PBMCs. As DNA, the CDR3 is TGTGCCAGCAGCTCCGCAGCTGGCCGCAATCAGCCCCAGCATTTT. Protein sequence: CASSSAAGRNQPQHF.